Sequencing of this T cell receptor beta chain was carried out in a study of cytomegalovirus exposure and HLA in healthy donors. The length of the CDR3 is 12 residues. Germline CDR1 is GTSNPN and CDR2 is SVGIG (reference sequence). The junction had 2 bases not matched to a gene; V was cut back by 5 bases and J by 6 bases. There are a few counts of this clone. PCR amplification relied on 60 Vbeta primers (plus 13 Jbeta primers). The protocol was immunoSEQ multiplex PCR, while the TCRdb copy is restricted to in-frame clones and leaves out a portion. The sample includes approximately 150,000 clones, nearly 85% of them seen just once.

The chain joins TRBV30 to TRBJ1-1, with TRBD1 identical over 11 bases. Sequenced input: PBMCs. This TCR was recovered from a male donor in good health and CMV-seronegative. CDR3 loop: CAWGQGAAEAFF. CDR3 bases: TGTGCCTGGGGACAGGGGGCCGCTGAAGCTTTCTTT. Together with reference TRBV30 and TRBJ1-1, the CDR3 gives the full variable domain: SQTIHQWPATLVQPVGSPLSLECTVEGTSNPNLYWYRQAAGRGLQLLFYSVGIGQISSEVPQNLSASRPQDRQFILSSKKLLLSDSGFYLCAWGQGAAEAFFGQGTRLTVV.